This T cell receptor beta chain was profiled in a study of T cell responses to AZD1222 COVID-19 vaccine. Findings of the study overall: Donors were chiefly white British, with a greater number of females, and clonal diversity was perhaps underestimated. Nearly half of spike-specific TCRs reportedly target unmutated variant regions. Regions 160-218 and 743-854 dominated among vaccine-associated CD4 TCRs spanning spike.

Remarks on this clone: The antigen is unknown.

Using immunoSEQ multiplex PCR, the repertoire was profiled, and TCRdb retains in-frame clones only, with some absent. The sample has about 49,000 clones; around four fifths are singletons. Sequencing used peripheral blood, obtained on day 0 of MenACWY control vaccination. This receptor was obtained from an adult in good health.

The DNA of the CDR3 is TGTGCCAGCAGGTTCGTTAGCGGGAGGGCAGCAGATACGCAGTATTTT. This codes for CASRFVSGRAADTQYF. The rearrangement links TRBV27 to TRBJ2-3; 11 nucleotides agree with TRBD2. V was pared by 6 bases and J by 4 bases, with 9 bases of the junction left unmatched. From germline, CDR1 is MNHEY and CDR2 SMNVEV (reference sequence). The CDR3 is 16 amino acids.